The source of this TCR beta chain is a study of blood T cell repertoires in COVID-19. Study-level information: Acute-phase and convalescent COVID-19 samples originated in the United States, Italy and Spain. T cells, B-cell-depleted T cells, or PBMCs provided the cDNA or gDNA that served as material.

Germline V gene lookup returns CDR1 SGHAT and CDR2 FQNNGV. With 3 bases clipped from V and 1 base from J, the junction kept 4 bases outside the gene matches. The CDR3 consists of 16 residues. In the source study's methods: Nucleated cell counts were estimated from reference gene primer amplification. Profiled with immunoSEQ multiplex PCR; TCRdb holds only in-frame clones, not every one. That table gives V, J and clone size, and the DNA gave D and trimming. The sample carries about 370,000 clones, roughly 90% recorded once. The sequenced sample consisted of peripheral blood. The clonotype was recovered from a woman in her twenties or thirties with COVID-19, enrolled during active disease. This chain links TRBV11-2 with TRBJ2-3; 10 bases are shared with TRBD2. The CDR3 coding sequence is TGTGCCAGCAGCTTTATAGCGGGGGGAGGCACAGATACGCAGTATTTT. Its translation: CASSFIAGGGTDTQYF. Filled out from reference TRBV11-2 and TRBJ2-3, the complete variable domain reads EAGVAQSPRYKIIEKRQSVAFWCNPISGHATLYWYQQILGQGPKLLIQFQNNGVVDDSQLPKDRFSAERLKGVDSTLKIQPAKLEDSAVYLCASSFIAGGGTDTQYFGPGTRLTVL.